The next 22 T cell receptor beta chains were all read from a single sample in a study of shared clonotypes between healthy human individuals. The assay was immunoSEQ multiplex PCR, and TCRdb's table has in-frame clones only and misses some. The sample lists about 680,000 clones; 60% to 75% were seen once. The sequenced material came from memory CD4+ T cells sorted from blood. Stated subset: CD45RA-negative fraction. The receptors stem from a woman aged 25 to 39 in good health.

There are a few counts of this clone. This CDR3 is also generated by other DNA sequences in the sample. The chain employs TRBV28 and TRBJ1-2; D is ambiguous. Between the trimmed V and J ends, which lost 5 bases and 2 bases, there was a span of 12 bases. The CDR3 has 14 residues. The V gene's germline CDR1 is MDHEN and CDR2 SYDVKM. The CDR3 region is CASSPPAANYGYTF. The CDR3 DNA reads as TGTGCCAGCAGTCCCCCGGCGGCAAACTATGGCTACACCTTC.

A note on this clone: In the same sample, other DNA sequences code for this CDR3. The chain joins TRBV9 to TRBJ2-7; TRBD1 agrees at 10 bases. V dropped 2 bases and J dropped 2; count of bases not matched to a gene: 1. The germline V gene encodes CDR1 SGDLS and CDR2 YYNGEE. This CDR3 contains 14 residues. For the CDR3, the DNA is TGTGCCAGCAGCGTTGGGACAGGGGCCTACGAGCAGTACTTC. Its protein is CASSVGTGAYEQYF.

The chain employs TRBV7-9 and TRBJ2-3, with TRBD2 identical over 12 bases. CDR3 length equals 16 residues. V shed 6 bases and J 6 bases; nucleotides not matched to a gene: 10. Germline loops: CDR1 SEHNR, CDR2 FQNEAQ (reference sequence). The CDR3 here is CASSPTSGSRPDTQYF. The CDR3 nucleotides are TGTGCCAGCAGTCCGACTAGCGGGAGTCGCCCCGATACGCAGTATTTT.

The rearrangement links TRBV6-1 to TRBJ2-2; the D gene could be TRBD1 or TRBD2 (5 bases each). This CDR3 contains 13 residues. Trimming removed 4 bases at V and 3 bases at J, with 6 bases between. Germline V gene lookup returns CDR1 MNHNS and CDR2 SASEGT. CDR3 loop: CASSGGDTGELFF. DNA of the CDR3: TGTGCCAGCAGTGGAGGGGACACCGGGGAGCTGTTTTTT.

The J gene is TRBJ2-1, the V gene TRBV6-5; D is possibly TRBD1 or TRBD2 (5 bases each). This CDR3 is 14 amino acids long. Trimming removed 4 bases at V and 4 bases at J, with 11 bases between. Germline loops: CDR1 MNHEY, CDR2 SVGAGI. The chain's CDR3 is CASSWGGGYNEQFF. The CDR3, as DNA: TGTGCCAGCAGTTGGGGTGGGGGTTACAATGAGCAGTTCTTC.

This clone was observed once. At one end the junction does not follow the germline gene, possibly because of a read error. The chain couples TRBV6-1 to TRBJ2-7; maybe TRBD1 (7 bases). The CDR3 is 14 residues long. CDR1 and CDR2 from the germline V gene are MNHNS and SASEGT. DNA of the CDR3: TGTGCCATCAGTGCGGGACAGACCTCCTACGAGCAGTACTTC. Translated: CAISAGQTSYEQYF.

The J gene is TRBJ2-3, the V gene TRBV7-2; maybe TRBD2 (7 bases). CDR1 and CDR2 from the germline V gene are SGHTA and FQGNSA. V was shortened by 2 bases and J by 5 bases, with 14 bases between the two germline ends. The CDR3 is 15 residues long. CDR3 sequence: CASSLLGGRIDTQYF. The CDR3 coding sequence is TGTGCCAGCAGCTTACTCGGGGGGCGCATAGATACGCAGTATTTT.

This chain joins TRBV11-2 and TRBJ2-1; 11 bases line up with TRBD2. This CDR3 region has 14 residues. The trim removed 6 bases at V and 7 bases at J, leaving 5 bases unmatched. Germline V lookup: CDR1 SGHAT, CDR2 FQNNGV. CDR3 residues: CASSRLAGRNEQFF. CDR3 in DNA: TGTGCCAGCAGTAGACTAGCGGGACGAAATGAGCAGTTCTTC.

This chain joins TRBV4-1 and TRBJ2-5, with 10 bases fitting TRBD1. V shed 0 bases, J shed 5 bases, and the junction held 15 bases outside the gene matches. There are 19 residues in the CDR3. Germline V gene sequence: CDR1 MGHRA, CDR2 YSYEKL. CDR3: CASSQEVPGRQGALETQYF. The CDR3, as DNA: TGCGCCAGCAGCCAAGAAGTCCCGGGGCGACAGGGGGCTCTGGAGACCCAGTACTTC.

This clone occurred a few times. V gene TRBV27 combines with J gene TRBJ1-4; TRBD1 is a possible D gene (6 bases). Trimming took off 3 bases at V and 4 bases at J, with 9 bases between the two ends. The germline V gene has CDR1 MNHEY and CDR2 SMNVEV (reference sequence). There are 14 residues in the CDR3. CDR3 loop: CASSFDRSNEKLFF. CDR3 coding DNA: TGTGCCAGCAGTTTCGACAGGAGTAATGAAAAACTGTTTTTT.

V and J are TRBV2 and TRBJ1-1; the D gene is possibly TRBD1 (5 bases). Looked up from germline, CDR1 is SNHLY and CDR2 is FYNNEI. The CDR3 totals 18 residues. V lost 3 bases, J lost 1 base, and 21 bases lay in between. The CDR3 DNA is TGTGCCAGCAGTGATTTGGGGTGGATGGGGGACTCGAACACTGAAGCTTTCTTT. Its translation: CASSDLGWMGDSNTEAFF.

The table lists this clone with a few counts. V and J are TRBV7-6 and TRBJ1-5, with no clear D. V lost 2 bases and J 5 bases, leaving 7 bases between the germline ends. The V gene's germline CDR1 is SGHVS and CDR2 FNYEAQ. This CDR3 region has 13 residues. The CDR3 here is CASSLQRDQPQHF. CDR3 nucleotide sequence: TGTGCCAGCAGCTTACAGCGGGATCAGCCCCAGCATTTT.

The table lists this clone with a count of one. The genes are TRBV7-9 and TRBJ2-1; 8 bases agree with TRBD2. The CDR3 has 16 amino acids. CDR1 and CDR2 from the germline V gene are SEHNR and FQNEAQ (reference sequence). V dropped 5 bases and J dropped 8; count of bases not matched to a gene: 14. The CDR3 protein is CASSPPLREGLYEQFF. Here the CDR3 DNA reads TGTGCCAGCAGCCCCCCCCTACGGGAGGGCCTTTATGAGCAGTTCTTC.

V is TRBV28 and J is TRBJ2-7, with D possibly TRBD2 on 6 matching bases. Germline V lookup: CDR1 MDHEN, CDR2 SYDVKM. CDR3 length: 15 residues. Trimming left V 7 bases short and J 3 bases short, with 19 bases between. Here the CDR3 reads CASNPAAGTYYEQYF. The CDR3 DNA follows: TGTGCCAGCAACCCAGCCGCCGGGACTTACTACGAGCAGTACTTC.

The chain is built from TRBV21-1 and TRBJ2-3; the table's D call TRBD1 went unverified against the DNA. TRBV21-1 is an annotated pseudogene. CDR3 length: 15 amino acids. The CDR3 sequence: CASSRGTGPPDTQYF. Written as DNA, the CDR3 is TGTGCCAGCAGCCGCGGGACAGGGCCACCAGATACGCAGTATTTT.

In regard to this clone: Distinct nucleotide sequences in the sample also encode this CDR3. The chain combines TRBV5-1 with TRBJ1-5; D is undetermined. V lost 0 bases to trimming and J lost 2 bases, with 9 bases between them. Germline-derived CDR1 and CDR2 are SGHRS and YFSETQ. The CDR3 totals 15 residues. CDR3 DNA sequence: TGCGCCAGCAGCTTGGACGGGTTTGGCAATCAGCCCCAGCATTTT. Translated: CASSLDGFGNQPQHF.

The V gene is TRBV28, the J gene TRBJ2-7; 7 positions agree with TRBD2. The CDR3 loop spans 17 amino acids. Trimming removed 2 bases from V and 2 bases from J; junction bases left unmatched: 12. Germline V lookup: CDR1 MDHEN, CDR2 SYDVKM. The CDR3 sequence is CASSLPLAAGEAYEQYF. CDR3 sequence (DNA): TGTGCCAGCAGTTTACCCCTAGCGGCGGGGGAAGCCTACGAGCAGTACTTC.

Many counts were recorded for this clone. The gene calls are TRBV14 and TRBJ2-5, with TRBD2 identical over 7 bases. CDR1 is SGHDN, CDR2 FVKESK, per germline. The junction had 14 bases not matched to a gene; V was cut back by 5 bases and J by 5 bases. The CDR3 has 16 residues. The CDR3 region is CASSTRISGITETQYF. As DNA, the CDR3 is TGTGCCAGCAGCACCCGAATAAGCGGGATCACGGAGACCCAGTACTTC.

This clone showed up many times. The gene calls are TRBV7-2 and TRBJ1-3, with D maybe TRBD1 (6 bases). The CDR3 runs to 14 residues. V lost 3 bases, J lost 4 bases, and 10 bases lay in between. The germline V gene has CDR1 SGHTA and CDR2 FQGNSA. Here the CDR3 DNA reads TGTGCCAGCAGCTTCGGGGGGCTCGGAAACACCATATATTTT. The encoded protein is CASSFGGLGNTIYF.

On this clone: The identical CDR3 is also encoded by other nucleotide sequences in the sample. The chain has TRBV6-1 and TRBJ1-1; weak D call: TRBD1 (6 bases). Germline values: CDR1 MNHNS, CDR2 SASEGT. Trimming pared 7 bases from V and 1 base from J, leaving 10 bases between. There are 13 residues in the CDR3. DNA of the CDR3: TGTGCCAGCAATAGGGGGAGGAACACTGAAGCTTTCTTT. It specifies CASNRGRNTEAFF.

This clone occurred a few times. The chain uses TRBV10-2 and TRBJ1-1; D ambiguous. Germline V gene data show CDR1 as WSHSY and CDR2 as SAAADI. The CDR3 length is 11 residues. Trimming cost V 3 bases and J 6 bases, with 5 bases left between them. The DNA of the CDR3 is TGCGCCAGCAGTGATTTTGCTGAAGCTTTCTTT. It yields the protein CASSDFAEAFF.

The gene calls are TRBV6-6 and TRBJ2-7; perhaps TRBD1 as D (6 bases). Trimming removed 6 bases at V and 2 bases at J, with 14 bases between. The CDR3 runs to 14 residues. Germline CDR1 reads MNHNY; CDR2 reads SVGAGI (reference sequence). The CDR3 region is CASSRTRDTYEQYF. In DNA form, the CDR3 reads TGTGCCAGCAGCAGAACCCGGGACACCTACGAGCAGTACTTC.